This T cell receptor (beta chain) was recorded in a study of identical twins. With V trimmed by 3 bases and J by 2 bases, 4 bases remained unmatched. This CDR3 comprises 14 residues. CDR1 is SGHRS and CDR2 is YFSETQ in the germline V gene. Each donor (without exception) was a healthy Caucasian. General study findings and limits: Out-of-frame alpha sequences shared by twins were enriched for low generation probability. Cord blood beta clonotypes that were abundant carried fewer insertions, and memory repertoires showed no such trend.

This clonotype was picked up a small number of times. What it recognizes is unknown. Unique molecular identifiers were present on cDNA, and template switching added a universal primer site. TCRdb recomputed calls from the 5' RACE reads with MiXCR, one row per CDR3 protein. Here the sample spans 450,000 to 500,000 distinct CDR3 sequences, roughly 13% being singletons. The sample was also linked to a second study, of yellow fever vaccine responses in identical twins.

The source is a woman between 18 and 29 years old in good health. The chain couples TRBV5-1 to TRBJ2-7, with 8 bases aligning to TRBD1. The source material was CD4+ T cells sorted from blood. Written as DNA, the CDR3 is TGCGCCAGCAGCTCGTGGGGACAGGCCTACGAGCAGTACTTC. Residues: CASSSWGQAYEQYF.